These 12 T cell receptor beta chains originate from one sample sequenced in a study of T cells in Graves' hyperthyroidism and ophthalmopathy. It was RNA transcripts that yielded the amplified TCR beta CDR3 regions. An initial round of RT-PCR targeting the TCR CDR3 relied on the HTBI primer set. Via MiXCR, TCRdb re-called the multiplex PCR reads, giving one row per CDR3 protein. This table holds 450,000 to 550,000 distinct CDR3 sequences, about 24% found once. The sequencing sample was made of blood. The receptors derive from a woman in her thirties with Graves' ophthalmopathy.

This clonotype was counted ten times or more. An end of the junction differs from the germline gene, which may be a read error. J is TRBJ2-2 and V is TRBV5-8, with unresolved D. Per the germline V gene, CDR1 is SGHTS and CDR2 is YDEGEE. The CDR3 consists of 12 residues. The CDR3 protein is CASSLDGGELFF. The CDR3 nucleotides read TGTGCCAGCAGTTTGGACGGCGGGGAGCTGTTTTTT. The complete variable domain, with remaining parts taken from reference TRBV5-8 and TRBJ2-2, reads EAGVTQSPTHLIKTRGQQATLRCSPISGHTSVYWYQQALGLGLQFLLWYDEGEERNRGNFPPRFSGRQFPNYSSELNVNALELEDSALYLCASSLDGGELFFGEGSRLTVL.

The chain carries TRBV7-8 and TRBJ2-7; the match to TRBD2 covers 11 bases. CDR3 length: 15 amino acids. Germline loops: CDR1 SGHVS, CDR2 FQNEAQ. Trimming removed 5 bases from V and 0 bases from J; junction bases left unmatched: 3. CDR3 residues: CASSHSGRASYEQYF. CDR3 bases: TGTGCCAGCAGCCATAGCGGGAGGGCCTCCTACGAGCAGTACTTC.

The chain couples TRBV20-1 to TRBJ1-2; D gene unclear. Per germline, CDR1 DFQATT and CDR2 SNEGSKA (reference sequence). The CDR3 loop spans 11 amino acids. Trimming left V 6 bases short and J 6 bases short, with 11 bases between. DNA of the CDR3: TGCAGTGCACAAGGACTCAATGGCTACACCTTC. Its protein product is CSAQGLNGYTF.

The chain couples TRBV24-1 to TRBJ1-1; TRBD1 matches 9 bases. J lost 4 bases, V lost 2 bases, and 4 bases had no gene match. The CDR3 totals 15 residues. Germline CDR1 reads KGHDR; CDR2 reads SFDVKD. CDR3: CATSDSTGGGTEAFF. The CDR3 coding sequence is TGTGCCACCAGTGATTCTACAGGGGGCGGCACTGAAGCTTTCTTT.

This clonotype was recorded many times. Here the CDR3 DNA reads TGTGCCAGCAGGACCGGGACACCCGGGGATGGCTACACCTTC. This sequence encodes CASRTGTPGDGYTF. The chain recombines TRBV6-5 with TRBJ1-2; D might be TRBD1 (6 bases). The CDR3 runs 14 residues. V was shortened by 6 bases and J by 6 bases, with 17 bases between the two germline ends. Looked up from germline, CDR1 is MNHEY and CDR2 is SVGAGI.

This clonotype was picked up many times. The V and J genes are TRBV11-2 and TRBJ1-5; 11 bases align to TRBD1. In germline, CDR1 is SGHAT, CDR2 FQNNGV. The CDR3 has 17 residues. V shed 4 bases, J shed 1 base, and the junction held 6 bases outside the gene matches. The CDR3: CASSSRTGGWSNQPQHF. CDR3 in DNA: TGTGCCAGCAGCTCCCGGACAGGGGGCTGGAGCAATCAGCCCCAGCATTTT.

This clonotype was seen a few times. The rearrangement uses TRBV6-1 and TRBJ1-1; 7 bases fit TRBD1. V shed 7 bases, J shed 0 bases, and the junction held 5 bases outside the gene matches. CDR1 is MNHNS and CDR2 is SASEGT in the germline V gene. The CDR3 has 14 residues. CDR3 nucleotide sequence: TGTGCCAGCATTGCGACAGGGATGAACACTGAAGCTTTCTTT. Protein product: CASIATGMNTEAFF.

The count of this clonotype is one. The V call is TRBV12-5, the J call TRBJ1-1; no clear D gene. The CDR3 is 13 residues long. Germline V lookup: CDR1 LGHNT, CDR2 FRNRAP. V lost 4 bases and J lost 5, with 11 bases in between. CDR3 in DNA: TGTGCTAGTGGTTCCGGTCGGGTAACTGAAGCTTTCTTT. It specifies CASGSGRVTEAFF.

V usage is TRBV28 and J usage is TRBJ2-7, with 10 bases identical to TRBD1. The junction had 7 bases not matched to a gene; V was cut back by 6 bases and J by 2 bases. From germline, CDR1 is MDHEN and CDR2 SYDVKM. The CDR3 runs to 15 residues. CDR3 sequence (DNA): TGTGCCAGCAGGTTAGACAGGGGGCAAACCTACGAGCAGTACTTC. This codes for CASRLDRGQTYEQYF.

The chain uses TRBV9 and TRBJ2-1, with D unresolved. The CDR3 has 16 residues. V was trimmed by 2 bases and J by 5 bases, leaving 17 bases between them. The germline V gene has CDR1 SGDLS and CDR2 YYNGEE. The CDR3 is CASSVTLGYENNEQFF. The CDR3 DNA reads TGTGCCAGCAGCGTGACGCTGGGGTATGAAAACAATGAGCAGTTCTTC.

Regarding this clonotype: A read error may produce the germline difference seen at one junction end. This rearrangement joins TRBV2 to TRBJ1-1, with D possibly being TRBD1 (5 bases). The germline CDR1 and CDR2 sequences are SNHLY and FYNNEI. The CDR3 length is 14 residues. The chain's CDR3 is CASSLMARGAEVFF. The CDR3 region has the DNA TGTGCCAGCAGCCTCATGGCTCGGGGCGCTGAAGTTTTCTTT.

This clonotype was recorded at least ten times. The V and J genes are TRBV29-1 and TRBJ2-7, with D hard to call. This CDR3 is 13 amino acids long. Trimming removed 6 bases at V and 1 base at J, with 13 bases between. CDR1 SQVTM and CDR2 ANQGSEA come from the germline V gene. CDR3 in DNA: TGCAGCGTAGAGACGGATTCTTCCTACGAGCAGTACTTC. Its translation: CSVETDSSYEQYF.